This T cell receptor (beta chain) was obtained from a study of cytomegalovirus exposure and HLA in healthy donors. Study background: Previous work identified roughly 120 million unique TCR beta sequences from around 200 million T cells.

CDR1 SGHRS and CDR2 YFSETQ come from the germline V gene. V dropped 0 bases and J dropped 7; count of bases not matched to a gene: 12. The CDR3 sequence is 16 residues long. Use of 60 Vbeta and 13 Jbeta primers characterized the PCR. Method: immunoSEQ multiplex PCR; TCRdb's copy keeps in-frame clones and lacks some. The repertoire holds about 150,000 clones, around 80% seen once, with about 4% in the top ten. The chain combines TRBV5-1 with TRBJ2-7, with 8 bases lining up with TRBD2. The source is a woman in her forties in good health and CMV-seronegative. The sample was PBMCs. DNA of the CDR3: TGCGCCAGCAGCTTGGGAGGGGCGGGAGGTCAGAATGAGCAGTACTTC. It encodes CASSLGGAGGQNEQYF.